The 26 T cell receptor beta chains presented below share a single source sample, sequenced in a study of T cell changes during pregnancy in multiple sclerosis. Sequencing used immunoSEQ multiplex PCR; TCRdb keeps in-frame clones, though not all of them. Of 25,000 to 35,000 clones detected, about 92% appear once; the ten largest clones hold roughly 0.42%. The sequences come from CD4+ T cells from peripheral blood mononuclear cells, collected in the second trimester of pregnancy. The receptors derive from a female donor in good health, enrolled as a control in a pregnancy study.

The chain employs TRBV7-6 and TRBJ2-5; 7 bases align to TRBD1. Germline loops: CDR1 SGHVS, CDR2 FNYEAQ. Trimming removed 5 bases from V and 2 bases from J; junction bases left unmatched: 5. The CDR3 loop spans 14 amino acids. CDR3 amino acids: CASSPRTGQETQYF. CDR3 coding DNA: TGTGCCAGCAGCCCCCGGACAGGACAAGAGACCCAGTACTTC.

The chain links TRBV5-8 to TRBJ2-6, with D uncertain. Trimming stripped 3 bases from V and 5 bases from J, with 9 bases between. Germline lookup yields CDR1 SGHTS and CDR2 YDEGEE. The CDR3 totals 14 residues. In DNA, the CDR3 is TGTGCCAGCAGCTCTTATTCTAGGGCCAACGTCCTGACTTTC. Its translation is CASSSYSRANVLTF.

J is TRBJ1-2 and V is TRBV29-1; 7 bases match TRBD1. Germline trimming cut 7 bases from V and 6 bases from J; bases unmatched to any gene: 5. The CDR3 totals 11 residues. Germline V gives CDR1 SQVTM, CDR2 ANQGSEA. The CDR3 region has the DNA TGCAGCGCACGGGACAGCGATGGCTACACCTTC. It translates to CSARDSDGYTF.

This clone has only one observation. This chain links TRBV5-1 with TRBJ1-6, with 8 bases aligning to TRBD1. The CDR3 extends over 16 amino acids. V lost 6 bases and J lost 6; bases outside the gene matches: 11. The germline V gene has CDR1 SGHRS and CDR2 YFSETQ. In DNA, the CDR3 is TGCGCCAGCACCCCGGTTGGACAGGGAGGTAATTCACCCCTCCACTTT. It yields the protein CASTPVGQGGNSPLHF.

The CDR3 sequence: CASSQGSGSPYEQYF. The CDR3 coding sequence is TGCGCCAGCAGCCAAGGTTCGGGTAGCCCATACGAGCAGTACTTC. This rearrangement joins TRBV4-1 to TRBJ2-7; D is unclear. Trimming shortened V by 1 base and J by 4 bases, and 14 bases separated the two germline ends. Germline loops: CDR1 MGHRA, CDR2 YSYEKL. This CDR3 contains 15 residues.

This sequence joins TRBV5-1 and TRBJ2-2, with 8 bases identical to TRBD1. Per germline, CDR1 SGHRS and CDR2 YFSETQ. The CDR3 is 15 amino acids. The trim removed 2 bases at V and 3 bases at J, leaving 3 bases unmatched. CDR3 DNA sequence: TGCGCCAGCAGCTTACCAGGGGGCGACACCGGGGAGCTGTTTTTT. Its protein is CASSLPGGDTGELFF.

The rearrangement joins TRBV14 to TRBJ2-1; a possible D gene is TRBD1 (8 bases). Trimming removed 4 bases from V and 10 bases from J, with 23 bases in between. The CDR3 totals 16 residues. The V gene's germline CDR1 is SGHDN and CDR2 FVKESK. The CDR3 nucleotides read TGTGCCAGCAGCCGCGCAGGGGGCGGGAGTAGTAGAGAGCAGTTCTTC. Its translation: CASSRAGGGSSREQFF.

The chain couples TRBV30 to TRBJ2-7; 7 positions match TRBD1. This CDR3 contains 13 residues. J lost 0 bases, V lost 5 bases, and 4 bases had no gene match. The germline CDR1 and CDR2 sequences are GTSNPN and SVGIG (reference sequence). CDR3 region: CAWETGSSYEQYF. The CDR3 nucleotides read TGTGCCTGGGAGACAGGGAGCTCCTACGAGCAGTACTTC. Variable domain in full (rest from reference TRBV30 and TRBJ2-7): SQTIHQWPATLVQPVGSPLSLECTVEGTSNPNLYWYRQAAGRGLQLLFYSVGIGQISSEVPQNLSASRPQDRQFILSSKKLLLSDSGFYLCAWETGSSYEQYFGPGTRLTVT.

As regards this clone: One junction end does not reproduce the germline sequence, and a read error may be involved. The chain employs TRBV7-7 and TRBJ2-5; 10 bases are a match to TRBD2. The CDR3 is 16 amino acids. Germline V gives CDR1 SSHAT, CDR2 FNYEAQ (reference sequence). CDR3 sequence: CASSLGLAGVGETQYF. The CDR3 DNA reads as TGTGCTAGCAGCCTAGGGCTAGCGGGGGTGGGAGAGACCCAGTACTTC.

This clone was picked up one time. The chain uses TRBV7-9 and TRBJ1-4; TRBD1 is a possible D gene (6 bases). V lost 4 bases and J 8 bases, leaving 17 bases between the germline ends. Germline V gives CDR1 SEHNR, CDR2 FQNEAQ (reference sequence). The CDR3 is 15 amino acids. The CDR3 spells CASSSGTIEIEKLFF. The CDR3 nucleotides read TGTGCCAGCAGCTCCGGGACAATTGAAATCGAAAAACTGTTTTTT.

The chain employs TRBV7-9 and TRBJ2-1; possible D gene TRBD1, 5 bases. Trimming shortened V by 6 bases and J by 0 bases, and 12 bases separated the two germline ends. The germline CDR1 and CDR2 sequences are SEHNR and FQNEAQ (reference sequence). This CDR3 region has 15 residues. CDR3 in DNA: TGTGCCAGCAGTCCAGGGTCTACCTCCTACAATGAGCAGTTCTTC. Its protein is CASSPGSTSYNEQFF.

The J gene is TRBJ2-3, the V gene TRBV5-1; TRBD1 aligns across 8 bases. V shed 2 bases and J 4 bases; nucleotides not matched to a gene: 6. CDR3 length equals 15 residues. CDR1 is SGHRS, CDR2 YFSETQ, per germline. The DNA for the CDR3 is TGCGCCAGCAGCTTCTCAGGGGGCCCCCCAGATACGCAGTATTTT. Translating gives CASSFSGGPPDTQYF.

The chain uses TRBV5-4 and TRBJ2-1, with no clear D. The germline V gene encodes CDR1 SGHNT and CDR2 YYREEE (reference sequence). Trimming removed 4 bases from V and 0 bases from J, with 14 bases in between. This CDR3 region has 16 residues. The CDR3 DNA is TGTGCCAGCAGCCCTTTGAGCACGAGCTCCTACAATGAGCAGTTCTTC. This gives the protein CASSPLSTSSYNEQFF.

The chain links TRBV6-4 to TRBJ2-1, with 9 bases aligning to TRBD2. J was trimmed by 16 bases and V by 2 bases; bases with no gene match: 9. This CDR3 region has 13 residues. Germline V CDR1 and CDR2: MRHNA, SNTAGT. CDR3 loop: CASSDRAGGPSFF. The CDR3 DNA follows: TGTGCCAGCAGTGACAGGGCGGGGGGGCCGTCCTTCTTC.

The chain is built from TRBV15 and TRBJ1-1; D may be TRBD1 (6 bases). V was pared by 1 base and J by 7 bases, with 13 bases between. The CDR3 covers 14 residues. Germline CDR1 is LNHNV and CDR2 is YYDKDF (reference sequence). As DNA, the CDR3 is TGTGCCACCAGCAGAGGGGGGGGGCAGGGTGAAGCTTTCTTT. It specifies CATSRGGGQGEAFF.

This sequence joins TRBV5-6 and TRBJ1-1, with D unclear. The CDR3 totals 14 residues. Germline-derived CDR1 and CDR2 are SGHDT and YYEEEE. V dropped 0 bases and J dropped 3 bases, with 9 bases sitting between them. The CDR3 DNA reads TGTGCCAGCAGCTTGGGAGGGTGGGACACTGAAGCTTTCTTT. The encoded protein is CASSLGGWDTEAFF.

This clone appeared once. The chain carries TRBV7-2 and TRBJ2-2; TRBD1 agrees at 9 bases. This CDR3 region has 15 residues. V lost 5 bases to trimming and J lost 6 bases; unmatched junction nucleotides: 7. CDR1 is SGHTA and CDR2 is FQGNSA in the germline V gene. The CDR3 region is CASSTLTGGAGELFF. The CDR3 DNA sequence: TGTGCCAGCAGCACCTTGACAGGGGGGGCCGGGGAGCTGTTTTTT.

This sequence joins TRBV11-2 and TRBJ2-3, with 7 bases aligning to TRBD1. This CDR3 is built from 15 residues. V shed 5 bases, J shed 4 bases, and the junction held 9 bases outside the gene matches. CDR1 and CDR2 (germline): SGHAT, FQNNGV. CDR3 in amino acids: CASSHGQERADTQYF. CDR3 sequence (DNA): TGTGCCAGCAGCCACGGACAGGAAAGGGCAGATACGCAGTATTTT. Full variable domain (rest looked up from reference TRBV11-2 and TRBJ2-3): EAGVAQSPRYKIIEKRQSVAFWCNPISGHATLYWYQQILGQGPKLLIQFQNNGVVDDSQLPKDRFSAERLKGVDSTLKIQPAKLEDSAVYLCASSHGQERADTQYFGPGTRLTVL.

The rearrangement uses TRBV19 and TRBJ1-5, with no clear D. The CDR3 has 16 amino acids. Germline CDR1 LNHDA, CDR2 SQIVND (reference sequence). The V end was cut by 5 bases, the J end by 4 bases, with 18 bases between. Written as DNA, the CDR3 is TGTGCCAGTAGTCCCATTGTCCAGGCCCTTAATCAGCCCCAGCATTTT. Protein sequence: CASSPIVQALNQPQHF.

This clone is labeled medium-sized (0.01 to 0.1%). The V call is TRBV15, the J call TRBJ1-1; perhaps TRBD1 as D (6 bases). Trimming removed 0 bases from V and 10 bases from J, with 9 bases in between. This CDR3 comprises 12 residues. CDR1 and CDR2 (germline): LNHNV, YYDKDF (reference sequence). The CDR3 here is CATSRDQGLAFF. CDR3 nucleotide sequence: TGTGCCACCAGCAGAGATCAGGGGCTAGCTTTCTTT.

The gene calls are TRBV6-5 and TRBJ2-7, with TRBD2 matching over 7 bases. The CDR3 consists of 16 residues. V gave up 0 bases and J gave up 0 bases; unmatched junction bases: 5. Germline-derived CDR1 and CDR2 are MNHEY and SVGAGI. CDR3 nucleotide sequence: TGTGCCAGCAGTTACTCGGGGGGGAGCAGCTCCTACGAGCAGTACTTC. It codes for CASSYSGGSSSYEQYF.

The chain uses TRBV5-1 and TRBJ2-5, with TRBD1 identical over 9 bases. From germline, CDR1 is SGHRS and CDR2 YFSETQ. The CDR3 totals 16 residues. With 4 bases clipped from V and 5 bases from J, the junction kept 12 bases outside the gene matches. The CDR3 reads CASSLRDRVNGETQYF. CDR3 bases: TGCGCCAGCAGCCTCCGGGACAGGGTGAACGGGGAGACCCAGTACTTC.

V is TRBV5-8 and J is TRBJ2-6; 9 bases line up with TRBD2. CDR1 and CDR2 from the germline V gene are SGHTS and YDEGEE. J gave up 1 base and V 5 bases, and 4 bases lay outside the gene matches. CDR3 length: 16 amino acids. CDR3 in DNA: TGTGCCAGCAGGAGCGGGGGGTCGTCTGGGGCCAACGTCCTGACTTTC. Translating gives CASRSGGSSGANVLTF.

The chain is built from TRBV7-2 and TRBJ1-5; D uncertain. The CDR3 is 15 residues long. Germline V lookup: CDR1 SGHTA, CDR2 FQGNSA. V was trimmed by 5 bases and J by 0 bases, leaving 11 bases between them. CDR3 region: CASSIQTLSNQPQHF. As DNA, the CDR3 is TGTGCCAGCAGCATCCAGACTCTTAGCAATCAGCCCCAGCATTTT. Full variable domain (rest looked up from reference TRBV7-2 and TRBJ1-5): GAGVSQSPSNKVTEKGKDVELRCDPISGHTALYWYRQSLGQGLEFLIYFQGNSAPDKSGLPSDRFSAERTGGSVSTLTIQRTQQEDSAVYLCASSIQTLSNQPQHFGDGTRLSIL.

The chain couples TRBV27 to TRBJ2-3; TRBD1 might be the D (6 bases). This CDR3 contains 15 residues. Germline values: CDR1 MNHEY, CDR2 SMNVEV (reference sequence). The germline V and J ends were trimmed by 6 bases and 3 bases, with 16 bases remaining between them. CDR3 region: CASRISGQLTDTQYF. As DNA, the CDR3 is TGTGCCAGCAGGATATCAGGACAGCTTACAGATACGCAGTATTTT.

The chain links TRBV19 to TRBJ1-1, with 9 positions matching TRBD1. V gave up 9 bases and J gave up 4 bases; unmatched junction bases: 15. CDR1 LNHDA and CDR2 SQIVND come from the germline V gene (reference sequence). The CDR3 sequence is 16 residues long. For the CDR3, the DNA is TGTGCCAGCCGATCAACAGGGGGCCGGTTGGGCACTGAAGCTTTCTTT. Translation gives CASRSTGGRLGTEAFF.